This T cell receptor beta chain emerged from a study of T-cell reconstitution after alpha-beta-depleted transplantation in children. General study findings and limits: Two months or so post-transplant, alpha-beta T cells reportedly derived from several hundred expanded graft clones. Recipient T cells and thymic progenitors that survived were the source of the high TCRbeta diversity seen at day 60 in some patients.

This clonotype was recorded a few times. Its antigen is not known. Germline V CDR1 and CDR2: SGHRS, YFSETQ. This CDR3 comprises 15 residues. The ends were cut back, 0 bases at V and 5 bases at J, with 15 bases in the middle. For TCRbeta, the library was prepared with unique molecular identifiers. MiXCR, applied by TCRdb to the PCR reads, yields one record per CDR3 protein. This table has fewer than 700,000 distinct CDR3 sequences, over 10% appearing once. The chain has TRBV5-1 and TRBJ2-7; no definite D call. This TCR was sampled from a male patient under 18 who had a stem cell transplant for acute myeloid leukemia, so the T cells may come from the graft donor. The sequences come from PBMCs, mostly from graft donor cells, collected 360 days after TCRalphabeta/CD19-depleted stem cell transplant. The chain's CDR3 is CASSLVGVGFDEQYF. CDR3 in DNA: TGCGCCAGCAGCTTGGTCGGTGTGGGGTTCGACGAGCAGTACTTC.